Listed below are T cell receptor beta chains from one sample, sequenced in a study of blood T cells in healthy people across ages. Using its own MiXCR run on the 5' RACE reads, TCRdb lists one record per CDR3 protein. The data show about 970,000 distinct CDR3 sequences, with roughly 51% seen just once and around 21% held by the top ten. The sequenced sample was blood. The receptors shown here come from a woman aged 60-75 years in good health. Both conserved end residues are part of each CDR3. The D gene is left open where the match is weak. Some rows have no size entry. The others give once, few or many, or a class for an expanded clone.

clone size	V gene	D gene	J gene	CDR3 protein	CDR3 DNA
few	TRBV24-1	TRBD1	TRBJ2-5	CATSDYTGAQETQYF	TGTGCCACCAGTGATTATACAGGGGCGCAAGAGACCCAGTACTTC
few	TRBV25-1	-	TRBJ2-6	CASSAEIELGGARGANVLTF	TGTGCCAGCAGCGCGGAGATTGAATTGGGGGGGGCCCGTGGGGCCAACGTCCTGACTTTC
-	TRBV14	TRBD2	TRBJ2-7	CASSQEFSGRAYEQYF	TGTGCCAGCAGCCAAGAGTTTAGCGGGAGGGCCTACGAGCAGTACTTC
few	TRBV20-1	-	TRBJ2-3	CSASRESGDTQYF	TGCAGTGCTAGTCGGGAGTCGGGAGATACGCAGTATTTT
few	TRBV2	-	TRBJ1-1	CASSVIAGMNTEAFF	TGTGCCAGCAGTGTAATTGCGGGTATGAACACTGAAGCTTTCTTT
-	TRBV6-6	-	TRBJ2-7	CASSNRDSKNIYEQYF	TGTGCCAGCAGTAACAGGGATTCCAAAAACATTTACGAGCAGTACTTC
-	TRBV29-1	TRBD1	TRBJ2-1	CSVPGQGGYNEQFF	TGCAGCGTTCCCGGACAGGGTGGGTATAATGAGCAGTTCTTC
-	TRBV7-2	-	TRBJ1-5	CASSSHREPQHF	TGTGCCAGCAGCTCTCACCGAGAGCCCCAGCATTTT
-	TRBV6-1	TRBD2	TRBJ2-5	CASSKAGSGGPREQYF	TGTGCCAGCAGTAAGGCCGGGTCGGGAGGGCCTCGAGAGCAGTACTTC
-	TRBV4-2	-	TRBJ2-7	CASSQVDRGYEQYF	TGTGCCAGCAGCCAAGTCGATAGGGGTTACGAGCAGTACTTC
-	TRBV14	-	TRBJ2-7	CASSQLGQGLGSYEQYF	TGTGCCAGCAGCCAACTCGGGCAGGGTTTAGGATCCTACGAGCAGTACTTC
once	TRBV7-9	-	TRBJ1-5	CASSLALLGENQPQHF	TGTGCCAGCAGCTTAGCGCTTTTGGGGGAAAATCAGCCCCAGCATTTT
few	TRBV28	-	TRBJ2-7	CASSLKLTPSYEQYF	TGTGCCAGCAGTTTAAAGTTGACGCCATCCTACGAGCAGTACTTC
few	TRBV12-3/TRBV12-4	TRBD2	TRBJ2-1	CASSDRSGSNYNEQFF	TGTGCCAGCAGCGACCGTAGCGGGAGTAACTACAATGAGCAGTTCTTC
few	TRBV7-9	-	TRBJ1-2	CASSLEGSFDAYTF	TGTGCCAGCAGTCTAGAAGGTTCGTTCGACGCGTACACCTTC
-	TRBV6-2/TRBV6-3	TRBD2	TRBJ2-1	CASRGLAGDEQFF	TGTGCCAGCAGAGGACTAGCGGGAGATGAGCAGTTCTTC
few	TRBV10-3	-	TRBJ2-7	CAISVMGYEQYF	TGTGCCATCAGCGTAATGGGCTACGAGCAGTACTTC
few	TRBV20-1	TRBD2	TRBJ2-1	CSASRGLAVYNEQFF	TGCAGTGCTAGCCGCGGACTAGCGGTTTACAATGAGCAGTTCTTC
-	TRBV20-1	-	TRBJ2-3	CSAPGVSPADTQYF	TGCAGTGCGCCGGGAGTCTCACCCGCAGATACGCAGTATTTT
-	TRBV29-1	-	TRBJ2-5	CSVDPSGQGEETQYF	TGCAGCGTTGATCCTTCCGGGCAGGGTGAAGAGACCCAGTACTTC
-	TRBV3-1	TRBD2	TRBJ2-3	CASSQARTSGSGTQYF	TGTGCCAGCAGCCAAGCACGGACTAGCGGGAGTGGTACGCAGTATTTT
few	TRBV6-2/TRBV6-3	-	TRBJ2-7	CASMRDSNTYEQYF	TGTGCCAGCATGCGGGACAGTAACACCTACGAGCAGTACTTC
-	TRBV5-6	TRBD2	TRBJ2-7	CASSQTSGYTYEQYF	TGTGCCAGCAGCCAGACTAGCGGGTATACCTACGAGCAGTACTTC
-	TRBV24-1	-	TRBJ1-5	CATSKDGDSNQPQHF	TGTGCCACCAGTAAGGACGGTGATAGCAATCAGCCCCAGCATTTT
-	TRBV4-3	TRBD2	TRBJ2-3	CASSPMRLATDTQYF	TGCGCCAGCAGCCCTATGCGACTAGCGACAGATACGCAGTATTTT
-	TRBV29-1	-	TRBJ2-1	CSAVDPHSYNEQFF	TGCAGCGCCGTGGACCCCCACTCCTACAATGAGCAGTTCTTC
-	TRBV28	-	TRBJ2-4	CASSPRGRAKNIQYF	TGTGCCAGCAGCCCAAGGGGAAGAGCCAAAAATATTCAGTACTTC